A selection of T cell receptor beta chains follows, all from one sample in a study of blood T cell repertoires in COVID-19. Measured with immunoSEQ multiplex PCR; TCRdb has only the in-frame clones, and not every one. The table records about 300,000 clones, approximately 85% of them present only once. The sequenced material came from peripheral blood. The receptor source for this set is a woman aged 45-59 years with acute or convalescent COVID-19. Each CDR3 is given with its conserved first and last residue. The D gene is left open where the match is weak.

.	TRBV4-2	CASSQDLGDEQYF
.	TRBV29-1	CSVLHLVYGYTF
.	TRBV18	CASSPPGLSNTGELFF
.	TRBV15	CATSTGLGNTGELFF
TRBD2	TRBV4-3	CASSQAPTSVGTQYF
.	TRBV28	CASTLPTGEAYEQYF
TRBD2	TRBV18	CASSPLAGTYEQYF
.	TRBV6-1	CASSEGTRGYEQYF
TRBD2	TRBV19	CASSIGLSGTKTQYF
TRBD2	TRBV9	CASSVASGDLLDTQYF
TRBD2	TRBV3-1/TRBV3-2	CASSQGASGNNEQFF
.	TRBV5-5	CASSLFLAASTDTQYF
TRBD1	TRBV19	CASSTGTGGPPRQFF
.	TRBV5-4	CASSLDGEDEQYF
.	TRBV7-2	CASSPRDWIYEQYF
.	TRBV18	CASSRGMVGNQPQHF
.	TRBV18	CASSPLGTVSNTGELFF
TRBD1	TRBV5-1	CASSSYRGAYNEQFF
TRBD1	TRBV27	CASSTKRGTVSTDTQYF
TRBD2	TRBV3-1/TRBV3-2	CASSLVPGLVQETQYF
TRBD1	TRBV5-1	CASGTGSSTDTQYF
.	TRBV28	CASSFLDFSRTDTQYF
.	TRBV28	CASSLIGTIYEQYF